This TCR beta chain was captured by sequencing in a study of blood T cells in healthy people across ages. Findings of the study overall: Diversity of TCR beta per million T cells declined in a roughly linear way with age. Relative to aged donors, long-lived donors carried more naive CD4+ cells and displayed higher diversity.

Isolation of PBMCs gave at least 7 million cells per sample. This clonotype has more than one count but fewer than ten. Its antigen is not known. Relative to the germline gene, one junction end is altered; a read error may explain this. This CDR3 is built from 15 residues. The authors ran a second PCR of 7 to 11 cycles using a sample-barcoded 5' primer and a J-beta primer mix. TCRdb fed the 5' RACE reads into MiXCR, producing one record per CDR3 protein. This sample has hundreds of thousands of distinct CDR3 sequences, with around 27% found just once. The source is a woman in her sixties or seventies in good health. The sequenced sample consisted of blood. The chain has TRBV12-3 or TRBV12-4 and TRBJ2-1, with TRBD2 identical over 7 bases. CDR3 coding DNA: TGTGCCAGCAGTTTAGGGACTAGTCATTACAATGAGCAGTCCTTC. Its protein product is CASSLGTSHYNEQSF.